The clone carrying this T cell receptor (beta chain) has just a few counts. No antigen is known for it. Other DNA sequences within the sample encode an identical CDR3. This PCR relied on a set of 60 Vbeta primers and 13 Jbeta primers. Original handling: A later analysis counted 65 million to 90 million unique TCR beta chains, some 10 million shared. Clones were read by immunoSEQ multiplex PCR, and TCRdb kept only the in-frame ones, dropping some. V, J and clone size derive from that table, while D and trimming were established from the DNA sequence. In the table there are nearly 110,000 clones, roughly four fifths of which are singletons. The data originate from a study of cytomegalovirus exposure and HLA in healthy donors. Overall study results and limits: Near-uniform donor sequencing depth was presumed by presence/absence analyses.

The CDR3 spans 15 residues. Germline V gene sequence: CDR1 SGDLS, CDR2 YYNGEE. J was trimmed by 1 base and V by 2 bases; bases with no gene match: 3. Everyone who donated was a healthy bone marrow donor. The TCR originated in a woman between 50 and 59 years old in good health and CMV-seropositive. The V call is TRBV9, the J call TRBJ2-3; 8 bases are a match to TRBD2. The source material was PBMCs. CDR3 region: CASSVSGERTDTQYF. For the CDR3, the DNA is TGTGCCAGCAGCGTTAGCGGGGAACGCACAGATACGCAGTATTTT.